This TCR beta chain appears in the sequencing data of a study of cytomegalovirus exposure and HLA in healthy donors. The study ran its PCR with 60 Vbeta and 13 Jbeta primers. Here immunoSEQ multiplex PCR was the method, and the copy in TCRdb shows in-frame clones only, minus some. The table shows approximately 100,000 clones, with just under 75% occurring only once. The V gene end was trimmed by 3 bases and the J gene end by 4 bases; junction bases not matched to a gene: 3. CDR3 length equals 14 residues. The germline gives CDR1 LNHDA, CDR2 SQIVND (reference sequence). Remarks on this clone: Its antigen is unknown.

Findings of the study overall: Later analysis identified a missense DCLRE1C variant that was linked to TCR beta V- and J-gene trimming. Previous analysis showed most TCR beta V segments were productive about 90% or about 30% of the time.

This sequence was found in a middle-aged man in good health and CMV-seropositive. The V and J genes are TRBV19 and TRBJ2-7; 10 nucleotides agree with TRBD1. Sequences were obtained from PBMCs. Here the CDR3 reads CASSMTGGGYEQYF. In nucleotides, the CDR3 is TGTGCCAGTAGTATGACAGGGGGCGGGTACGAGCAGTACTTC.